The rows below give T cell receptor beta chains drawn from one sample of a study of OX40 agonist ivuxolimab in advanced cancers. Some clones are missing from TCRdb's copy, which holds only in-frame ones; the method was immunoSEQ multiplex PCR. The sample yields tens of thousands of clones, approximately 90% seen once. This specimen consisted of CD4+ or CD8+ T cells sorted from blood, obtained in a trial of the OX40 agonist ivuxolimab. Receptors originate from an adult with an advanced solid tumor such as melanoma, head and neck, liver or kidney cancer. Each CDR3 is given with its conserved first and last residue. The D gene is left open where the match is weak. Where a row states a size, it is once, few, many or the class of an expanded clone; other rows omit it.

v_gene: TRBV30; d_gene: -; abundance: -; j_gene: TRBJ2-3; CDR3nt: TGTGCCTGGAGCGGTGCAGTGGATACGCAGTATTTT; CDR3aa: CAWSGAVDTQYF
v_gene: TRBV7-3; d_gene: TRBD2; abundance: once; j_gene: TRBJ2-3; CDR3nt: TGTGCCAGCAGCTCCGGTGGGGGGGGCACAGATACGCAGTATTTT; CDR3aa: CASSSGGGGTDTQYF
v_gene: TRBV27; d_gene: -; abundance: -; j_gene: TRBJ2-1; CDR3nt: TGTGCCAGCAGTTTGGGACTCCCCTCTTACAATGAGCAGTTCTTC; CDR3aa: CASSLGLPSYNEQFF
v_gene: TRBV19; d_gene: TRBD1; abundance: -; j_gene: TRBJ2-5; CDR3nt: TGTGCCAGTAGTATTTTATCAGACAGGGGAGAGACCCAGTACTTC; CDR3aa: CASSILSDRGETQYF
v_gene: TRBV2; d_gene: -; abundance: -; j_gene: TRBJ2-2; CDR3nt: TGTGCCAGCACGAGGGCCAGAAAGGCCGGGGAGCTGTTTTTT; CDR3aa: CASTRARKAGELFF
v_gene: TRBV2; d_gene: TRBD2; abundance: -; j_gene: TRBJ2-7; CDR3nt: TGTGCCAGCAGGGGGACTAGCGGGAGCCTGAACTACTACGAGCAGTACTTC; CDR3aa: CASRGTSGSLNYYEQYF
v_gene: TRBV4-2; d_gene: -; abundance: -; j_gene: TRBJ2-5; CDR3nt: TGTGCCAGCAGCCAAGATATTGGGAGAGAGACCCAGTACTTC; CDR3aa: CASSQDIGRETQYF
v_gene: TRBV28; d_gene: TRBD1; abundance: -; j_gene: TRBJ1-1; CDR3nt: TGTGCCAGCAGTTCCGGGACAGGCCCTTCTGGGACTGAAGCTTTCTTT; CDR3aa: CASSSGTGPSGTEAFF
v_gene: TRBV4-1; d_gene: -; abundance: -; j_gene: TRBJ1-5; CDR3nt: TGCGCCAGCAGCCAAGATTCCAGTAATCAGCCCCAGCATTTT; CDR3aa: CASSQDSSNQPQHF
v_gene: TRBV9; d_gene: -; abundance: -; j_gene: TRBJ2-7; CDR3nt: TGTGCCAGCAGCCCTGGTTACCACGAGCAGTACTTC; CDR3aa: CASSPGYHEQYF
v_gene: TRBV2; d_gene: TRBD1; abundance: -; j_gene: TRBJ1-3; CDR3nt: TGTGCCAGCACATCGGACAGGGGGAGGGACACCATATATTTT; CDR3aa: CASTSDRGRDTIYF
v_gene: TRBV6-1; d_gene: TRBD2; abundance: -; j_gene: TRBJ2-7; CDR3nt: TGTGCCAGCAAACTAGCGGGAGTATACTACGAGCAGTACTTC; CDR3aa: CASKLAGVYYEQYF
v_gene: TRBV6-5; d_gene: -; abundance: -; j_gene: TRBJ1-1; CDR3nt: TGTGCCAGCAGTTCCCACGTGGCAGCTGAAGCTTTCTTT; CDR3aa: CASSSHVAAEAFF
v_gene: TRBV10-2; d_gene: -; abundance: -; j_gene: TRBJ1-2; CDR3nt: TGCGCCACGTTGGCCCTATACGGCTACACCTTC; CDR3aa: CATLALYGYTF
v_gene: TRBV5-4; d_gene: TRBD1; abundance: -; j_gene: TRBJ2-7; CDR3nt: TGTGCCAGCAGCTCCGGACAGGGTCCCTACGAGCAGTACTTC; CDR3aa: CASSSGQGPYEQYF
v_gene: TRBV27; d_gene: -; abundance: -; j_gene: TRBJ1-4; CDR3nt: TGTGCCAGCAGTTTGTCGGGGGCCTCAAAACTGTTTTTT; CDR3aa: CASSLSGASKLFF
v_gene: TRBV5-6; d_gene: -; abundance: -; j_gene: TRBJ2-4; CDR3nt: TGTGCCAGCAGCGACCAAATAGCCAAAAACATTCAGTACTTC; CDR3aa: CASSDQIAKNIQYF
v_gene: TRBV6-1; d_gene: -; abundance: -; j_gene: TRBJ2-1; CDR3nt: TGTGCCAGCAGTGAAGAAACAATGTCCTACAATGAGCAGTTCTTC; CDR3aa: CASSEETMSYNEQFF
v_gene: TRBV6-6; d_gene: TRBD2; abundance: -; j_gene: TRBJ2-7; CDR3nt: TGTGCCAGCACCTTAGCGGGAGACTACGAGCAGTACTTC; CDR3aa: CASTLAGDYEQYF
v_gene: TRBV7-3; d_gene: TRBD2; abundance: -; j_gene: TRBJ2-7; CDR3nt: TGTGCCAGCAGCTCTGGGGTAGGCGGGAGCTACGAGCAGTACTTC; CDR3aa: CASSSGVGGSYEQYF
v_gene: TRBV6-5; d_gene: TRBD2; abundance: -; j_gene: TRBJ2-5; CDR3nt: TGTGCCAGCAGTGGGGGACTAGGTGGGGAGACCCAGTACTTC; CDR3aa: CASSGGLGGETQYF
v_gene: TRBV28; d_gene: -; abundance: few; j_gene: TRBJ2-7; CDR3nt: TGTGCCAGCAGCCTCAGCAGGGCCTACGAGCAGTACTTC; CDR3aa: CASSLSRAYEQYF
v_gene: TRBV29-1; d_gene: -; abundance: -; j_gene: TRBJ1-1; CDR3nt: TGCAGCGTTGTGCTTAGCACTGAAGCTTTCTTT; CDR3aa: CSVVLSTEAFF
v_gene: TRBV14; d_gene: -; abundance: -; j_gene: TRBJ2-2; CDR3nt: TGTGCCAGCAGCTTGAACACCGGGGAGCTGTTTTTT; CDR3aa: CASSLNTGELFF
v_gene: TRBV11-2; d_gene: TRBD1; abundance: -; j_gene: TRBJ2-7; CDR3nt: TGTGCCAGCAGCCCCCGGGACAGGGCGGTCGAGCAGTACTTC; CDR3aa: CASSPRDRAVEQYF
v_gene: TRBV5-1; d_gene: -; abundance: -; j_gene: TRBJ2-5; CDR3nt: TGCGCCAGCAGCTTGGAACAGGGAAGGGTAGAGACCCAGTACTTC; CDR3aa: CASSLEQGRVETQYF
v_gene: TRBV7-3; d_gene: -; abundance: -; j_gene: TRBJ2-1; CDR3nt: TGTGCCAGCAGCTTAACGTCGGCAGGTAGCCCCTACAATGAGCAGTTCTTC; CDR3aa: CASSLTSAGSPYNEQFF
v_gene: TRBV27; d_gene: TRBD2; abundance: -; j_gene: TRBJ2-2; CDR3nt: TGTGCCAGCAGTTTATTAGCGGGGGGCACCGGGGAGCTGTTTTTT; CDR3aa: CASSLLAGGTGELFF
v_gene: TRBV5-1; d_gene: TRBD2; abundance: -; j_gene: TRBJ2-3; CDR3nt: TGCGCCAGCAGCCCCGGGACTAGCGGGCCCACAGATACGCAGTATTTT; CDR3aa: CASSPGTSGPTDTQYF
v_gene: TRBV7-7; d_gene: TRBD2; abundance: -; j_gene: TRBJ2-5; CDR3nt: TGTGCTAGCAGCCGGGGACTAGCGGGAGGACAGACCCAGTACTTC; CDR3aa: CASSRGLAGGQTQYF
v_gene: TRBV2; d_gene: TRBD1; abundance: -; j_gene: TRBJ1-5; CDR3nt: TGTGCCAGCGAAACTGCTGACAGGGGATCGGATCAGCCCCAGCATTTT; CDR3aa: CASETADRGSDQPQHF
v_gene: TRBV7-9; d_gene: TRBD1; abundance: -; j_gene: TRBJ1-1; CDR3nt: TGTGCCAGCAGCGACAGAGGGGGCAACACTGAAGCTTTCTTT; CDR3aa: CASSDRGGNTEAFF
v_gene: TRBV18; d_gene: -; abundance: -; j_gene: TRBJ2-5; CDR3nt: TGTGCCAGCTCACCACCGCTCGAGACCCAGTACTTC; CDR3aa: CASSPPLETQYF
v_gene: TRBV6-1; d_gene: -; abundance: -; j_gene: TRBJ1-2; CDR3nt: TGTGCCAGCAGGCCAGACCTATTACACTATGGCTACACCTTC; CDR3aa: CASRPDLLHYGYTF
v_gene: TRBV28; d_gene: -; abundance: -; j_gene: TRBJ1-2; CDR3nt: TGTGCCAGCAAAGGGTATTCTAACTATGGCTACACCTTC; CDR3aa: CASKGYSNYGYTF
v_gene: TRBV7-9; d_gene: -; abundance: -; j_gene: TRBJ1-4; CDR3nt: TGTGCCAGCAGCTTCGGGCGGGTATCTAATGAAAAACTGTTTTTT; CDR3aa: CASSFGRVSNEKLFF
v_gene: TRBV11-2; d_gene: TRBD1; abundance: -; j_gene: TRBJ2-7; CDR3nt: TGTGCCAGCAGAACAGGGGGCTCCTACGAGCAGTACTTC; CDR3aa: CASRTGGSYEQYF
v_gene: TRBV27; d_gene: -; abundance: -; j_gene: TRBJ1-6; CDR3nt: TGTGCCAGCAGTTTAGTCCTTAGGAATTCACCCCTCCACTTT; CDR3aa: CASSLVLRNSPLHF
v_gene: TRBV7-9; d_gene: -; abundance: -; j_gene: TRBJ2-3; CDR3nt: TGTGCCAGCAGCTCGGACACCCGAACCCCAGATACGCAGTATTTT; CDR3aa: CASSSDTRTPDTQYF
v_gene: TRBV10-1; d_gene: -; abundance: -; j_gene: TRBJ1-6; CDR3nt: TGCGCCAGCTCCCAGAATAATTCACCCCTCCACTTT; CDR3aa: CASSQNNSPLHF
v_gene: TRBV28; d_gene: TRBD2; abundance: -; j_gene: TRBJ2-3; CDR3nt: TGTGCCAGCAGTTCCCCCGGGACTAGGGGGTTCACAGATACGCAGTATTTT; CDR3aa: CASSSPGTRGFTDTQYF
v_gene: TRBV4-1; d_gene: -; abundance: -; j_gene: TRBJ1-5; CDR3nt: TGCGCCAGCAGCCAAGATGGTCAAACGGGCAGTCAGCCCCAGCATTTT; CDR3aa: CASSQDGQTGSQPQHF
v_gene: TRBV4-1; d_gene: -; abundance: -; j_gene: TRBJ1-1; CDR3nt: TGCGCCAGCAGCCAGTCAGGGGTCCGTTTTCTGAACACTGAAGCTTTCTTT; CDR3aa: CASSQSGVRFLNTEAFF
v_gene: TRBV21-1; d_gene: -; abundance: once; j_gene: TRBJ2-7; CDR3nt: TGTGCCAGCAGCAAAGGCACTCCGTGGTATAGCCCCGGGGACGAGCAGTACTTC; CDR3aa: CASSKGTPWYSPGDEQYF
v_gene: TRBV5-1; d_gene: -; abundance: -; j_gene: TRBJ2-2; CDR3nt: TGCGCCAGCAGCGACTCCGGGACGCAGGCCGGGGAGCTGTTTTTT; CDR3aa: CASSDSGTQAGELFF
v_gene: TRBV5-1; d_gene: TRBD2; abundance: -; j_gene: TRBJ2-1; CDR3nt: TGCGCCAGCAAAGAGCGGGAGGGCTACAATGAGCAGTTCTTC; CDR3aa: CASKEREGYNEQFF
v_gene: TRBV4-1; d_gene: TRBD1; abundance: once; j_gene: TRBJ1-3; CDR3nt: TGCGCCAGCAGCCAGCAGGGGGCAGGTGGAAACACCATATATTTT; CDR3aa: CASSQQGAGGNTIYF
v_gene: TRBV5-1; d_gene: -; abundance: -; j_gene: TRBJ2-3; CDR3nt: TGCGCCAGCAGCTTGGCTGTAACAGATACGCAGTATTTT; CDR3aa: CASSLAVTDTQYF
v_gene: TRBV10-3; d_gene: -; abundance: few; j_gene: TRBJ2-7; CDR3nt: TGTGCCATCAGTGGAACCGGGACCAACGAGCAGTACTTC; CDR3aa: CAISGTGTNEQYF
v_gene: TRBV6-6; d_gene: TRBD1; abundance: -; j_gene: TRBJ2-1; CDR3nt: TGTGCCAGCAGTTTGACAGGGCCGAGCTCCTACAATGAGCAGTTCTTC; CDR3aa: CASSLTGPSSYNEQFF
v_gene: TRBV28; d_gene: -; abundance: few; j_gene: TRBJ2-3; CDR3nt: TGTGCCAGCACCCAACCCGGGGCCACAGATACGCAGTATTTT; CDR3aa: CASTQPGATDTQYF
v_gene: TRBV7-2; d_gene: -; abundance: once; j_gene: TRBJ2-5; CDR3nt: TGTGCCAGCAGCAACCGGGACACTCCCCACTTC; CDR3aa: CASSNRDTPHF
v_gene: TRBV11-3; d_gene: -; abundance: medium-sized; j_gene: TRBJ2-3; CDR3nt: TGTGCCAGCAGCTCTCAGGGGATAACAGATACGCAGTATTTT; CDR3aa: CASSSQGITDTQYF
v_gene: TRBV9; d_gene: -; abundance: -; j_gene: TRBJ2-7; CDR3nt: TGTGCCAGCAGCCCCTTGGTGGAGTCCTACGAGCAGTACTTC; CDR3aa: CASSPLVESYEQYF
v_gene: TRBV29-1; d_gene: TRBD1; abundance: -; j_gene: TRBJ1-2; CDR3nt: TGCAGCGTGACAGGGTTCTATGGCTACACCTTC; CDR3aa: CSVTGFYGYTF
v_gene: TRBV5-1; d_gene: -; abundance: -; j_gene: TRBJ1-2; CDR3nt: TGCGCCAGCAGCTTGGAGACAGGCGGAGGGTATGGCTACACCTTC; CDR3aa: CASSLETGGGYGYTF
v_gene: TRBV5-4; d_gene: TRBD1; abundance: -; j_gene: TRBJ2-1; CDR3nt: TGTGCCAGCAGCTTGGAGACAGGGGGCGCGGAAGAGCAGTTCTTC; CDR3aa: CASSLETGGAEEQFF
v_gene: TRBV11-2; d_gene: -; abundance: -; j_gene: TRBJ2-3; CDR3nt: TGTGCCAGCAGCCGAGGGACGCAAACAGATACGCAGTATTTT; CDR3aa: CASSRGTQTDTQYF
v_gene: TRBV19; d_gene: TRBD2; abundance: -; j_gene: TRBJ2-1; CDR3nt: TGTGCCAGTAGTATTTGGACTAGGCCCGACAATGAGCAGTTCTTC; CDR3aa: CASSIWTRPDNEQFF
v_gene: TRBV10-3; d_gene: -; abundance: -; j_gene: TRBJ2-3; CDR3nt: TGTGCCATCGGGACCACAGATACGCAGTATTTT; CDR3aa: CAIGTTDTQYF